These 2 T cell receptor beta chains share one sample of origin, sequenced in a study of CD8 T cells in ankylosing spondylitis. General study points: A motif of 7 or 8 highly homologous TCR beta variants was seen as apparently characteristic of ankylosing spondylitis blood.

In TCRdb, the 5' RACE reads were re-called with MiXCR into one record per CDR3 protein. The sample holds a few hundred thousand distinct CDR3 sequences, 15% to 20% seen once. These receptors have no known antigen. Sequencing was done on a sample of blood, either unsorted or a sorted T cell fraction (not recorded which). Every receptor here comes from a male donor with ankylosing spondylitis.

This rearrangement joins TRBV7-3 to TRBJ2-1, with a weak D call TRBD1 (6 bases). V was pared by 1 base and J by 5 bases, with 12 bases between. Looked up from germline, CDR1 is SGHTA and CDR2 is FQGTGA. CDR3 length: 15 residues. CDR3 loop: CASSLRGGSHNEQFF. CDR3 DNA sequence: TGTGCCAGCAGCTTAAGAGGGGGTTCTCACAATGAGCAGTTCTTC.

V and J are TRBV11-2 and TRBJ2-1; 10 bases fit TRBD2. The CDR3 consists of 16 residues. Germline V CDR1 and CDR2: SGHAT, FQNNGV. Trimming took 4 bases from V and 7 from J; bases not matched to a gene: 10. CDR3 region: CASSWTSGGTGNEQFF. DNA of the CDR3: TGTGCCAGCAGCTGGACTAGCGGAGGGACTGGGAATGAGCAGTTCTTC.